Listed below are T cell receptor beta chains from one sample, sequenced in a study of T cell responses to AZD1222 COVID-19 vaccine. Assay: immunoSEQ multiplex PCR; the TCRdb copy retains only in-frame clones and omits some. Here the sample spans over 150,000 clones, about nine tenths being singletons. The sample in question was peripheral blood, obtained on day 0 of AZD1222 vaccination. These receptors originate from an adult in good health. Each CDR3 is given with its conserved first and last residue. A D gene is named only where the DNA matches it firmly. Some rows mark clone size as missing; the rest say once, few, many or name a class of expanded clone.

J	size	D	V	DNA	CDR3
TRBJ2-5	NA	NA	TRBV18	TGTGCCAGCTCACCACCCGTTTCTGGAGAGACCCAGTACTTC	CASSPPVSGETQYF
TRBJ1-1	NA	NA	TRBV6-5	TGTGCCAGCAGTTACGTAGCGACTGTTGAAGCTTTCTTT	CASSYVATVEAFF
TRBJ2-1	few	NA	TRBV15	TGTGCCACCAGCAGAGGTCGCAGTCAGACCTACAATGAGCAGTTCTTC	CATSRGRSQTYNEQFF
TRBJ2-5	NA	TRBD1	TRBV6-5	TGTGCCAGCAGTTACCCCCCCCAGGGGGCAGAGACCCAGTACTTC	CASSYPPQGAETQYF
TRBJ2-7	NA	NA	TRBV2	TGTGCCAGCAGTGCCGTTACAGCATACGAGCAGTACTTC	CASSAVTAYEQYF
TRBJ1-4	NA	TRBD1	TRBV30	TGTGCCTGGAGAGCCGGCCCAGGGGGGGATGAAAAACTGTTTTTT	CAWRAGPGGDEKLFF
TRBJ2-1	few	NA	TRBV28	TGTGCCAGCAGTTTGGCAGGCTACAATGAGCAGTTCTTC	CASSLAGYNEQFF
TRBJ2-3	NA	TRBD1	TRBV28	TGTGCCAGCAGTTTATCGGGACAGGGATACACAGATACGCAGTATTTT	CASSLSGQGYTDTQYF
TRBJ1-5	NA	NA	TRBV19	TGTGCCAGTAGTATTGGGGCGTTAATCCAGCAGCCCCAGCATTTT	CASSIGALIQQPQHF
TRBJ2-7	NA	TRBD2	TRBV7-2	TGTGCCAGCAGCCTCATCCGGGGACTAGCGGGGGGTATCGAGCAGTACTTC	CASSLIRGLAGGIEQYF
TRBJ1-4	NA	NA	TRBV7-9	TGTGCCAGCAGCTTATCGGGGGGAGGCGAAAAACTGTTTTTT	CASSLSGGGEKLFF
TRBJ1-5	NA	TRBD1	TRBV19	TGTGCCAGTAGTGCTGACAGGGAACAGCCCCAGCATTTT	CASSADREQPQHF
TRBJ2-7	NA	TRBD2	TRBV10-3	TGTGCCATCAGTGAGTCGCCGCTAGCGGGGACCTACGAGCAGTACTTC	CAISESPLAGTYEQYF
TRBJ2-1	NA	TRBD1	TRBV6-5	TGTGCCAGCAGTTCGAGGGACAGCGGCGATGAGCAGTTCTTC	CASSSRDSGDEQFF
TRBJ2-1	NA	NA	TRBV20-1	TGCAGTGCTAGAGACGGGTATGAGCAGTTCTTC	CSARDGYEQFF
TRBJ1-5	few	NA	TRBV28	TGTGCCAGCAGGAAAATGACAGGTAGCAATCAGCCCCAGCATTTT	CASRKMTGSNQPQHF
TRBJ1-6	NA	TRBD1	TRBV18	TGTGCCAGCTCAGACAGGGGTAATTCACCCCTCCACTTT	CASSDRGNSPLHF
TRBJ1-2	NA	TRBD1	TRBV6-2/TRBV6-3	TGTGCCAGCAGTTACCCCCGGACAGGGAACTATGGCTACACCTTC	CASSYPRTGNYGYTF
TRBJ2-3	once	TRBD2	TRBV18	TGTGCCAGCTCACCGATGTGGCGGGAGAGCACAGATACGCAGTATTTT	CASSPMWRESTDTQYF
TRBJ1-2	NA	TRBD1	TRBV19	TGTGCCAGTAGTATATCCAGGGGGCTTCACGGCTACACCTTC	CASSISRGLHGYTF
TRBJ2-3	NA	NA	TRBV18	TGTGCCAGCTCACCACCGGGACCCGCTAGAGGTACGCAGTATTTT	CASSPPGPARGTQYF